Each of the 29 T cell receptor beta chains below was sequenced from the same sample in a study of blood T cell repertoires in COVID-19. TCRdb's copy holds only in-frame clones and misses some; the assay was immunoSEQ multiplex PCR. The data contain approximately 210,000 clones, 88% of them singletons. The sequencing sample was made of PBMCs or T cells enriched from blood (not recorded which). These receptors were collected from a woman aged 45-65 years with acute COVID-19.

V gene TRBV4-2 combines with J gene TRBJ2-3, with D maybe TRBD2 (5 bases). The CDR3 runs 16 residues. The germline CDR1 and CDR2 sequences are LGHNA and YNFKEQ. V was cut by 1 base and J by 2 bases, with 13 bases left in between. The CDR3 spells CASSQVGAENTDTQYF. Written as DNA, the CDR3 is TGTGCCAGCAGCCAAGTAGGAGCGGAAAACACAGATACGCAGTATTTT.

This chain joins TRBV4-2 and TRBJ2-3; no clear D. This CDR3 region has 12 residues. V was shortened by 6 bases and J by 4 bases, with 8 bases between the two germline ends. CDR1 and CDR2 from the germline V gene are LGHNA and YNFKEQ. CDR3 bases: TGTGCCAGCAGACATTCCGCAGATACGCAGTATTTT. Its translation is CASRHSADTQYF.

V is TRBV19 and J is TRBJ1-1; 8 bases match TRBD1. The length of the CDR3 is 15 residues. Germline-derived CDR1 and CDR2 are LNHDA and SQIVND (reference sequence). The V and J ends lost 2 bases and 4 bases, in that order; junction bases with no gene match: 6. The chain's CDR3 is CASSIYAGGGTEAFF. The CDR3 DNA sequence: TGTGCCAGTAGTATATATGCAGGGGGCGGCACTGAAGCTTTCTTT.

In this sample, this clone turned up a few times. This rearrangement joins TRBV7-2 to TRBJ1-6; perhaps TRBD1 as D (6 bases). This CDR3 has 15 amino acids. The germline CDR1 and CDR2 sequences are SGHTA and FQGNSA. V lost 5 bases, J lost 1 base, and 9 bases lay in between. The CDR3 coding sequence is TGTGCCAGCAGCACCAGGGGATCCTATAATTCACCCCTCCACTTT. Amino acids: CASSTRGSYNSPLHF.

The V gene is TRBV5-4, the J gene TRBJ1-4, with 10 bases that match TRBD1. The CDR3 sequence is 17 residues long. The V segment lost 0 bases and the J segment 7 bases; nucleotides outside the gene matches: 9. Germline V gene data show CDR1 as SGHNT and CDR2 as YYREEE (reference sequence). Written as DNA, the CDR3 is TGTGCCAGCAGCTTGGCCGGGACAGGGGTAAGGGGTGAAAAACTGTTTTTT. This sequence encodes CASSLAGTGVRGEKLFF. The full variable domain, in which reference TRBV5-4 and TRBJ1-4 provide the parts outside the CDR3, is ETGVTQSPTHLIKTRGQQVTLRCSSQSGHNTVSWYQQALGQGPQFIFQYYREEENGRGNFPPRFSGLQFPNYSSELNVNALELDDSALYLCASSLAGTGVRGEKLFFGSGTQLSVL.

The genes are TRBV27 and TRBJ2-1, with TRBD2 matching over 7 bases. CDR3 length equals 14 residues. From germline, CDR1 is MNHEY and CDR2 SMNVEV (reference sequence). The trim removed 7 bases at V and 3 bases at J, leaving 6 bases unmatched. The CDR3 DNA sequence: TGTGCCAGCATGACTAGCCTCCTCTACAATGAGCAGTTCTTC. This sequence encodes CASMTSLLYNEQFF.

As for this clone: Other nucleotide sequences from this sample produce the same CDR3. The chain employs TRBV28 and TRBJ2-7; tentative D call: TRBD2 (6 bases). CDR3 length: 14 amino acids. Trimming removed 5 bases at V and 3 bases at J, with 14 bases between. Germline CDR1 and CDR2: MDHEN and SYDVKM. In nucleotides, the CDR3 is TGTGCCAGCAGTACTACTAGCTGGGACTACGAGCAGTACTTC. As protein: CASSTTSWDYEQYF.

This chain links TRBV4-3 with TRBJ1-5; perhaps TRBD1 as D (5 bases). Germline V lookup: CDR1 LGHNA, CDR2 YSLEER. V lost 0 bases and J 6 bases, leaving 12 bases between the germline ends. The CDR3 totals 15 residues. As DNA, the CDR3 is TGCGCCAGCAGCCAAGACGGTTCAGGGTCTCAGCCCCAGCATTTT. Translating gives CASSQDGSGSQPQHF.

This chain uses TRBV7-9 with TRBJ2-7; the D gene is possibly TRBD2 (6 bases). The CDR3 has 15 residues. Germline lookup yields CDR1 SEHNR and CDR2 FQNEAQ (reference sequence). V lost 5 bases, J lost 0 bases, and 14 bases lay in between. CDR3 nucleotides: TGTGCCAGCAGCGTCGGGACTTCAAGCTCCTACGAGCAGTACTTC. Its protein is CASSVGTSSSYEQYF.

The rearrangement uses TRBV21-1 and TRBJ1-4. TRBV21-1 represents a pseudogene. There are 16 residues in the CDR3. CDR3 in amino acids: CASSKEAGRENEKLFF. The DNA of the CDR3 is TGTGCCAGCAGCAAAGAGGCGGGACGCGAAAATGAAAAACTGTTTTTT.

The chain joins TRBV2 to TRBJ2-7; D might be TRBD2 (6 bases). CDR1 and CDR2 from the germline V gene are SNHLY and FYNNEI. Trimming took off 5 bases at V and 7 bases at J, with 21 bases between the two ends. This CDR3 region has 15 residues. CDR3 loop: CASSSFSGATGEQYF. The DNA for the CDR3 is TGTGCCAGCAGTTCGTTTTCGGGAGCAACGGGAGAGCAGTACTTC.

This clone was seen a handful of times. Here the CDR3 reads CASSPQWGLTDTQYF. The CDR3 nucleotides are TGTGCCAGCAGCCCCCAATGGGGGCTCACAGATACGCAGTATTTT. The chain carries TRBV7-2 and TRBJ2-3; maybe TRBD1 (6 bases). CDR1 and CDR2 (germline): SGHTA, FQGNSA. The CDR3 runs 15 residues. The V end was cut by 5 bases, the J end by 2 bases, with 14 bases between.

V gene TRBV7-2 combines with J gene TRBJ1-4, with 7 bases that match TRBD1. Trimming cost V 1 base and J 3 bases; bases outside gene matches: 8. CDR3 length: 17 amino acids. The V gene's germline CDR1 is SGHTA and CDR2 FQGNSA. This chain's CDR3 is CASSLGTIGTANEKLFF. In DNA form, the CDR3 reads TGTGCCAGCAGCTTAGGGACCATCGGGACAGCTAATGAAAAACTGTTTTTT.

The chain combines TRBV18 with TRBJ2-1; 9 nucleotides line up with TRBD1. Germline trimming cut 6 bases from V and 3 bases from J; bases unmatched to any gene: 6. CDR3 size: 15 residues. Germline lookup yields CDR1 KGHSH and CDR2 LQKENI. DNA of the CDR3: TGTGCCAGCTCCCGGGACAGGGAACTCTACAATGAGCAGTTCTTC. It is translated as CASSRDRELYNEQFF.

The chain couples TRBV6-2 or TRBV6-3 to TRBJ1-2; 8 bases match TRBD1. The junction had 9 bases not matched to a gene; V was cut back by 4 bases and J by 5 bases. The germline V gene encodes CDR1 MNHEY and CDR2 SVGEGT. The CDR3 consists of 15 residues. The CDR3 coding sequence is TGTGCCAGCAGTTGGGAGGGACAGGATGCATATGGCTACACCTTC. Translation gives CASSWEGQDAYGYTF.

J is TRBJ2-2 and V is TRBV6-1; 8 nucleotides line up with TRBD1. Trimming took 3 bases from V and 2 from J; bases not matched to a gene: 8. This CDR3 has 17 residues. Germline assignment: CDR1 MNHNS and CDR2 SASEGT. CDR3 in amino acids: CASSDLRDRGNTGELFF. The CDR3 nucleotides read TGTGCCAGCAGTGACCTCCGAGACAGGGGTAACACCGGGGAGCTGTTTTTT.

The chain carries TRBV7-2 and TRBJ1-3, with 7 positions matching TRBD1. This CDR3 is built from 18 residues. With 6 bases clipped from V and 0 bases from J, the junction kept 14 bases outside the gene matches. Germline V gene lookup returns CDR1 SGHTA and CDR2 FQGNSA. The DNA for the CDR3 is TGTGCCAGCAGTCGACAGGGTGTGGGCCGTTACTCTGGAAACACCATATATTTT. Its protein product is CASSRQGVGRYSGNTIYF.

This chain joins TRBV20-1 and TRBJ2-7; D uncertain. This CDR3 spans 10 amino acids. Germline CDR1 is DFQATT and CDR2 is SNEGSKA (reference sequence). V lost 5 bases, J lost 3 bases, and 5 bases lay in between. CDR3 amino acids: CSAQRYEQYF. The CDR3 DNA reads as TGCAGTGCTCAGCGCTACGAGCAGTACTTC.

The chain couples TRBV4-1 to TRBJ2-7; perhaps TRBD1 as D (6 bases). The length of the CDR3 is 15 residues. V lost 4 bases and J lost 3, with 16 bases in between. In germline, CDR1 is MGHRA, CDR2 YSYEKL. CDR3 nucleotides: TGCGCCAGCAGCCCCCGACAGGTTGCGGGCTACGAGCAGTACTTC. Amino acids: CASSPRQVAGYEQYF.

The V call is TRBV10-3, the J call TRBJ2-3, with 10 bases fitting TRBD2. V lost 4 bases, J lost 0 bases, and 7 bases stayed unmatched. The CDR3 is 17 residues long. CDR1 and CDR2 (germline): ENHRY, SYGVKD. The CDR3 is CAISGTSGLMSTDTQYF. The CDR3 DNA follows: TGTGCCATCAGTGGGACTAGCGGCCTCATGAGCACAGATACGCAGTATTTT.

The V call is TRBV5-1, the J call TRBJ2-3, with 10 bases that match TRBD1. The germline CDR1 and CDR2 sequences are SGHRS and YFSETQ. Losses at the gene ends were 0 bases for V and 8 bases for J; bases not matched to a gene: 3. This CDR3 has 14 residues. Written as DNA, the CDR3 is TGCGCCAGCAGCTTGGGACAGGGGGCTGCTACGCAGTATTTT. Protein product: CASSLGQGAATQYF.

This clone has only one observation. The V gene is TRBV7-9, the J gene TRBJ1-2; no clear D gene. V gave up 0 bases and J gave up 3 bases, with 11 bases separating them. Germline CDR1 and CDR2: SEHNR and FQNEAQ (reference sequence). The CDR3 has 15 amino acids. As DNA, the CDR3 is TGTGCCAGCAGCTTAGCGTCCAACGGGGACTATGGCTACACCTTC. Its protein is CASSLASNGDYGYTF.

A single count supports this clone. The J gene is TRBJ1-2, the V gene TRBV19; perhaps TRBD1 as D (5 bases). The CDR3 is 12 amino acids. Germline CDR1 is LNHDA and CDR2 is SQIVND (reference sequence). Trimming removed 5 bases from V and 5 bases from J, with 9 bases in between. The CDR3 DNA follows: TGTGCCAGTAGTCCAGACAGATATGGCTACACCTTC. Protein sequence: CASSPDRYGYTF.

The V call is TRBV18, the J call TRBJ1-1, with D tentatively TRBD1 (6 bases). V was cut by 6 bases and J by 4 bases, with 21 bases left in between. The germline gives CDR1 KGHSH, CDR2 LQKENI. This CDR3 comprises 16 residues. The CDR3 loop reads CASSPSRDTLPTEAFF. In DNA form, the CDR3 reads TGTGCCAGCTCCCCGTCCCGGGACACCCTTCCCACTGAAGCTTTCTTT.

The table lists this clone with a few counts. The chain has TRBV3-1 (or the pseudogene TRBV3-2) and TRBJ2-7, with D possibly TRBD2 on 6 matching bases. The CDR3 has 15 amino acids. Germline lookup yields CDR1 LGHDT and CDR2 YNNKEL (reference sequence). V was trimmed by 3 bases and J by 2 bases, leaving 14 bases between them. CDR3 residues: CASSQGIAAPYEQYF. CDR3 in DNA: TGTGCCAGCAGCCAGGGAATAGCGGCGCCCTACGAGCAGTACTTC.

The chain combines TRBV13 with TRBJ2-2; TRBD1 aligns across 7 bases. CDR3 size: 18 residues. The V and J ends lost 5 bases and 4 bases, in that order; junction bases with no gene match: 16. The germline V gene has CDR1 PRHDT and CDR2 FYEKMQ (reference sequence). Here the CDR3 DNA reads TGTGCCAGCAGCCCAGACGGCATAGGACAGGAAGCCACCGGGGAGCTGTTTTTT. Translation gives CASSPDGIGQEATGELFF.

The chain combines TRBV7-9 with TRBJ2-7; 9 nucleotides match TRBD1. CDR1 SEHNR and CDR2 FQNEAQ come from the germline V gene (reference sequence). CDR3 length equals 15 residues. The V gene end was trimmed by 2 bases and the J gene end by 3 bases; junction bases not matched to a gene: 5. The CDR3 sequence is CASSLPGQGFYEQYF. The CDR3 DNA sequence: TGTGCCAGCAGCTTACCGGGACAGGGTTTCTACGAGCAGTACTTC.

V is TRBV19 and J is TRBJ2-7; TRBD1 matches 7 bases. The CDR3 consists of 15 residues. Germline CDR1 and CDR2: LNHDA and SQIVND (reference sequence). V gave up 8 bases and J gave up 6 bases; unmatched junction bases: 16. The CDR3 DNA follows: TGTGCCAGTCGACCGCAACGGGACAGAGTAAGCGAGCAGTACTTC. This translates into CASRPQRDRVSEQYF.

The chain joins TRBV29-1 to TRBJ1-5, with a weak D call TRBD1 (5 bases). Per germline, CDR1 SQVTM and CDR2 ANQGSEA. The CDR3 length is 13 residues. Trimming left V 2 bases short and J 7 bases short, with 12 bases between. CDR3 sequence reads: CSVEPQVGQPQHF. In nucleotides, the CDR3 is TGCAGCGTTGAACCACAGGTCGGCCAGCCCCAGCATTTT.